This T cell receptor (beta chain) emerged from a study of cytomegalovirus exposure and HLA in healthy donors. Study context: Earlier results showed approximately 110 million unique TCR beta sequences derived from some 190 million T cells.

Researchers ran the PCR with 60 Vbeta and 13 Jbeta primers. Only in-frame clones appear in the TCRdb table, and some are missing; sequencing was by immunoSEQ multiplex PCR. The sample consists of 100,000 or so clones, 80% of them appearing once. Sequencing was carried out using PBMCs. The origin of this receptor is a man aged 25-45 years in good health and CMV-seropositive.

The CDR3: CASSMQGGSPLHF. CDR3 DNA: TGTGCCAGTAGTATGCAGGGAGGATCACCCCTCCACTTT. The gene calls are TRBV19 and TRBJ1-6; possible D gene TRBD1, 5 bases. CDR1 and CDR2 from the germline V gene are LNHDA and SQIVND (reference sequence). The CDR3 has 13 amino acids. V lost 3 bases and J 10 bases, leaving 10 bases between the germline ends.